The clone carrying this TCR beta chain was counted many times. From germline, CDR1 is MDHEN and CDR2 SYDVKM. V shed 6 bases, J shed 5 bases, and the junction held 8 bases outside the gene matches. The CDR3 has 14 amino acids. This sample was included in a study of regulatory T cells in long-lasting Graves disease. About the research overall: In persistent Graves' disease, antithyroid drugs had been taken for over 5 years and TSH receptor antibodies stayed positive.

Documented time point: persistent/refractory GD, antithyroid drugs over 5 years with positive TRAb. PBMC-extracted RNA yielded the TCR library. The peripheral blood volume drawn was 7.5 to 10 milliliters, and it was collected into EDTA tubes. CDR3-region Arm-PCR and iRepertoire HTBI primers produced the TCR beta libraries. TCRdb re-derived calls from the multiplex PCR reads in MiXCR, one entry per CDR3 protein. The sample lists around 400,000 distinct CDR3 sequences, under 25% occurring once. The chain links TRBV28 to TRBJ2-5, with 8 bases matching TRBD2. Here the sequenced sample was peripheral blood mononuclear cells (PBMCs), taken when the disease was refractory, from a patient treated with antithyroid drugs. The receptor comes from a female donor with Graves disease. Here the CDR3 DNA reads TGTGCCAGCAGCGGGGGGGGGATTGTGGAGACCCAGTACTTC. Its translation: CASSGGGIVETQYF.